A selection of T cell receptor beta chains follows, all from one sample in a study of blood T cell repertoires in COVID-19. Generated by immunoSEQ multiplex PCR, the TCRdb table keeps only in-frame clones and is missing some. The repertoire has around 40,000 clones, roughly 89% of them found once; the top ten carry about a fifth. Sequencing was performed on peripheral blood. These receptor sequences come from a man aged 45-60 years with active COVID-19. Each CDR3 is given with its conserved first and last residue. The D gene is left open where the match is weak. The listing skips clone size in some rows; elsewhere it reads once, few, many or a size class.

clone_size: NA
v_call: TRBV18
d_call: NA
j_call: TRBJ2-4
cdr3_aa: CASSPPRVGAKNIQYF
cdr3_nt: TGTGCCAGCTCACCACCCAGGGTCGGAGCCAAAAACATTCAGTACTTC

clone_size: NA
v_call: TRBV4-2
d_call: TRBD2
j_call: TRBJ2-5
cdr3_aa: CASSHPRLAGVMYQETQYF
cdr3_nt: TGTGCCAGCAGCCATCCTCGGCTAGCGGGAGTCATGTACCAAGAGACCCAGTACTTC

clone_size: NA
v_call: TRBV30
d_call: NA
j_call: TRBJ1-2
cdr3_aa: CAWSVGIQGDGYTF
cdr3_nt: TGTGCCTGGAGTGTTGGGATCCAGGGCGACGGCTACACCTTC

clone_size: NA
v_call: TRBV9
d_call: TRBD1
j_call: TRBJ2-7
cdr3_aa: CASSVEGTGGDEQYF
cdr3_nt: TGTGCCAGCAGCGTAGAAGGGACAGGAGGGGACGAGCAGTACTTC

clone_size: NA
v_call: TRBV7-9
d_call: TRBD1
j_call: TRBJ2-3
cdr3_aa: CASSWHTGATDTQYF
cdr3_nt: TGTGCCAGCAGCTGGCATACAGGGGCCACAGATACGCAGTATTTT

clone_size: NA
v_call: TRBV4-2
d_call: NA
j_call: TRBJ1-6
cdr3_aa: CASSQDESKAGYNSPLHF
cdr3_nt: TGTGCCAGCAGCCAAGATGAATCGAAGGCGGGTTATAATTCACCCCTCCACTTT

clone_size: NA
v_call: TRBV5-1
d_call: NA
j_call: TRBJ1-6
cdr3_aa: CASSPAGELYNSPLHF
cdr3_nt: TGCGCCAGCAGCCCGGCCGGGGAGCTCTATAATTCACCCCTCCACTTT

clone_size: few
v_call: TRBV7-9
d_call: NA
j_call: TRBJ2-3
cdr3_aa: CASSPQGYTQYF
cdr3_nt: TGTGCCAGCAGCCCGCAGGGATATACGCAGTATTTT

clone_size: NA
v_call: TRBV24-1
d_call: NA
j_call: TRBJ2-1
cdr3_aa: CATSEATDEQFF
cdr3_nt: TGTGCCACCAGTGAAGCGACGGATGAGCAGTTCTTC

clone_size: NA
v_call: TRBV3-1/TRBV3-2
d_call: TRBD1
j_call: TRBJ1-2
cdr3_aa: CASSQVGTDYGYTF
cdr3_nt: TGTGCCAGCAGCCAAGTCGGGACAGACTATGGCTACACCTTC

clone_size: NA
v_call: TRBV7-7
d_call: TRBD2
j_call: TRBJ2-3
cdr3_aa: CASSPTSGRTDTQYF
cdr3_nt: TGTGCCAGCAGCCCCACTAGCGGGAGGACAGATACGCAGTATTTT

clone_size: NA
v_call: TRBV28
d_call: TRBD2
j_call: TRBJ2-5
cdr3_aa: CASSLETSGAKQGETQYF
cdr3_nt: TGTGCCAGCAGTTTGGAGACTAGCGGGGCAAAGCAGGGGGAGACCCAGTACTTC